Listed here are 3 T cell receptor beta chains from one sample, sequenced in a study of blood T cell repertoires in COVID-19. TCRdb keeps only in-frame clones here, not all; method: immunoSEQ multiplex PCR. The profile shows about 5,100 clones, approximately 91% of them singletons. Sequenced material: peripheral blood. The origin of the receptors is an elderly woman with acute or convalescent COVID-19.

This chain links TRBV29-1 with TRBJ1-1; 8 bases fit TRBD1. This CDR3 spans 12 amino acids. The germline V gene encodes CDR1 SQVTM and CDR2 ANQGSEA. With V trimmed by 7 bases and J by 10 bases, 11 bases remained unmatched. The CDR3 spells CSATYGTGLAFF. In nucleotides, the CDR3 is TGCAGCGCGACCTATGGGACAGGCCTAGCTTTCTTT.

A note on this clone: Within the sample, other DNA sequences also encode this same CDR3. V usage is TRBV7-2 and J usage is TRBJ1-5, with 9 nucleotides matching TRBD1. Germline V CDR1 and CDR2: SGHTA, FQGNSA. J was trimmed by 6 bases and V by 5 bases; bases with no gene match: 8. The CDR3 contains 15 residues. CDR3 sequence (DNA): TGTGCCAGCAGCCCCCGGACAGGGGTGGGTCAGCCCCAGCATTTT. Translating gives CASSPRTGVGQPQHF.

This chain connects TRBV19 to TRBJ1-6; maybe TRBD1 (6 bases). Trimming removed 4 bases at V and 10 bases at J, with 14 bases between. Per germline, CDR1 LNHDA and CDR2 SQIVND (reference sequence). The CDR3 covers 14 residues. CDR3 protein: CASSTRGGDSPLHF. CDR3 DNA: TGTGCCAGTAGTACCCGAGGGGGGGACTCACCCCTCCACTTT.